Following are 21 T cell receptor beta chains from one sample sequenced in a study of siplizumab effects on memory and regulatory T cells. TCRdb's table, derived via immunoSEQ multiplex PCR, lists solely in-frame clones and lacks some. The table shows some 88,000 clones, with 85% to 90% occurring only once. Sequences were obtained from CD4+ T cells sorted from blood. The receptor set was obtained from a human donor in good health.

This chain links TRBV5-1 with TRBJ2-3; D tentatively fits TRBD1 or TRBD2 (5 bases each). Germline assignment: CDR1 SGHRS and CDR2 YFSETQ. V lost 5 bases and J lost 2, with 12 bases in between. This CDR3 spans 14 amino acids. CDR3 nucleotide sequence: TGCGCCAGCAGTTTGACAGACTACACAGATACGCAGTATTTT. This gives the protein CASSLTDYTDTQYF.

This chain connects TRBV7-2 to TRBJ1-2, with a possible D match to TRBD1 (5 bases). The V gene's germline CDR1 is SGHTA and CDR2 FQGNSA. Trimming took 7 bases from V and 8 from J, leaving 20 bases between them. The CDR3 extends over 14 amino acids. CDR3 nucleotide sequence: TGTGCCAGCACCCGAGGGGCGGGGGTAGGGGGCTACACCTTC. Translating it yields CASTRGAGVGGYTF.

This clone was picked up one time. Other DNA sequences in the sample encode the same CDR3. The chain recombines TRBV9 with TRBJ2-1; 9 positions match TRBD2. The V gene end was trimmed by 3 bases and the J gene end by 3 bases; junction bases not matched to a gene: 4. CDR1 and CDR2 (germline): SGDLS, YYNGEE. The CDR3 is 15 residues long. The CDR3 loop is CASSETSGGYNEQFF. In DNA, the CDR3 is TGTGCCAGCAGCGAGACTAGCGGAGGCTACAATGAGCAGTTCTTC.

The genes are TRBV30 and TRBJ2-1; 10 nucleotides agree with TRBD2. Trimming cost V 2 bases and J 9 bases; bases outside gene matches: 19. The CDR3 extends over 18 amino acids. CDR1 and CDR2 (germline): GTSNPN, SVGIG (reference sequence). As DNA, the CDR3 is TGTGCCTGGAGTCTTCGGGTTGGGCTAGCGGGAGTATTGAGTGAGCAGTTCTTC. Translating it yields CAWSLRVGLAGVLSEQFF.

The V call is TRBV2, the J call TRBJ1-4; no clear D. The CDR3 length is 12 residues. V lost 5 bases to trimming and J lost 12 bases, with 13 bases between them. Germline loops: CDR1 SNHLY, CDR2 FYNNEI. Here the CDR3 reads CASSLDTTELFF. The CDR3 nucleotides are TGTGCCAGCAGTCTCGATACGACGGAACTGTTTTTT.

The chain employs TRBV4-2 and TRBJ2-5; the match to TRBD2 covers 10 bases. Judging by the DNA end, TRBJ2-7 fits better; the J call may be wrong. Looked up from germline, CDR1 is LGHNA and CDR2 is YNFKEQ. The CDR3 spans 17 residues. CDR3 coding DNA: TGTGCCAGCAGCCAAGATGGTCTAGCGGGAGAGGGGTACGAGCAGTACTTC. It yields the protein CASSQDGLAGEGYEQYF.

The rearrangement uses TRBV9 and TRBJ2-2, with 7 bases matching TRBD1. CDR1 and CDR2 from the germline V gene are SGDLS and YYNGEE. Losses at the gene ends were 1 base for V and 7 bases for J; bases not matched to a gene: 10. The CDR3 is 16 amino acids. The CDR3, as DNA: TGTGCCAGCAGCGTAACCGGGACAGAAGTTTACGGGGAGCTGTTTTTT. This sequence encodes CASSVTGTEVYGELFF. Full variable domain (outside the CDR3, taken from reference TRBV9 and TRBJ2-2): DSGVTQTPKHLITATGQRVTLRCSPRSGDLSVYWYQQSLDQGLQFLIQYYNGEERAKGNILERFSAQQFPDLHSELNLSSLELGDSALYFCASSVTGTEVYGELFFGEGSRLTVL.

The gene calls are TRBV7-9 and TRBJ2-3; D not certain. The CDR3 length is 14 residues. Germline V CDR1 and CDR2: SEHNR, FQNEAQ (reference sequence). V was clipped by 1 base and J by 3 bases, with 8 bases between them. As DNA, the CDR3 is TGTGCCAGCAGCTTAGGGATGTGGACAGATACGCAGTATTTT. It encodes CASSLGMWTDTQYF.

In this sample, this clone turned up once. The chain joins TRBV2 to TRBJ1-1, with unresolved D. V lost 4 bases and J 7 bases, leaving 10 bases between the germline ends. The CDR3 length is 12 residues. Germline assignment: CDR1 SNHLY and CDR2 FYNNEI. The DNA for the CDR3 is TGTGCCAGCAGTGTGGACGGAGATGAAGCTTTCTTT. Its protein is CASSVDGDEAFF.

J is TRBJ1-5 and V is TRBV19, with D hard to call. Germline assignment: CDR1 LNHDA and CDR2 SQIVND (reference sequence). V was shortened by 6 bases and J by 3 bases, with 12 bases between the two germline ends. The CDR3 spans 14 residues. Written as DNA, the CDR3 is TGTGCCAGTAGAAGGTCGGGGAACAATCAGCCCCAGCATTTT. Translation: CASRRSGNNQPQHF. The full variable domain, in which reference TRBV19 and TRBJ1-5 provide the parts outside the CDR3, is DGGITQSPKYLFRKEGQNVTLSCEQNLNHDAMYWYRQDPGQGLRLIYYSQIVNDFQKGDIAEGYSVSREKKESFPLTVTSAQKNPTAFYLCASRRSGNNQPQHFGDGTRLSIL.

This clone was seen a handful of times. This chain joins TRBV6-5 and TRBJ1-1, with a possible D match to TRBD1 (5 bases). V dropped 6 bases and J dropped 11 bases, with 16 bases sitting between them. Germline CDR1 MNHEY, CDR2 SVGAGI. This CDR3 is 12 amino acids long. CDR3: CASSLAAGSAFF. CDR3 bases: TGTGCCAGCAGCCTCGCGGCAGGGTCGGCTTTCTTT.

This clone was counted a few times. The gene calls are TRBV10-3 and TRBJ1-2; D perhaps matches TRBD1 (5 bases). Germline CDR1 reads ENHRY; CDR2 reads SYGVKD. The CDR3 sequence is 13 residues long. The V and J ends lost 5 bases and 7 bases respectively, with 14 bases between them. The CDR3 protein is CAISTGTDPGYTF. The DNA of the CDR3 is TGTGCCATCAGTACCGGGACGGATCCTGGCTACACCTTC.

The V gene is TRBV7-3, the J gene TRBJ2-2; a weak D match, TRBD2 (5 bases). Germline CDR1 reads SGHTA; CDR2 reads FQGTGA. Trimming took 5 bases from V and 1 from J, leaving 11 bases between them. The CDR3 totals 15 residues. The CDR3 DNA reads as TGTGCCAGCAGCCGTTTGGGAGAGAACACCGGGGAGCTGTTTTTT. Encoded protein: CASSRLGENTGELFF.

The chain is built from TRBV10-3 and TRBJ1-5; the D is unclear. Germline assignment: CDR1 ENHRY and CDR2 SYGVKD. V was pared by 4 bases and J by 0 bases, with 13 bases between. The CDR3 contains 16 residues. The CDR3 region is CAISAVAGDSNQPQHF. CDR3 DNA: TGTGCCATCAGTGCGGTGGCGGGAGATAGCAATCAGCCCCAGCATTTT.

The V call is TRBV11-2, the J call TRBJ1-2; 10 bases match TRBD1. V lost 7 bases and J lost 6; bases outside the gene matches: 11. Germline loops: CDR1 SGHAT, CDR2 FQNNGV. This CDR3 region has 15 residues. This chain's CDR3 is CASNDLRDRGDGYTF. CDR3 in DNA: TGTGCCAGCAACGACCTCCGGGACAGGGGAGATGGCTACACCTTC.

The rearrangement joins TRBV7-3 to TRBJ2-1; no reliable D call. Trimming pared 2 bases from V and 7 bases from J, leaving 15 bases between. The CDR3 has 15 amino acids. Germline loops: CDR1 SGHTA, CDR2 FQGTGA. CDR3 in DNA: TGTGCCAGCAGCTTAGGAGAGGCCCGTCGGAATGAGCAGTTCTTC. Translating gives CASSLGEARRNEQFF.

This chain links TRBV6-9 with TRBJ2-6; D remains unclear. Germline V gives CDR1 MNHGY, CDR2 SVAAGI. Deletions cut 5 bases from V and 5 bases from J, with 22 bases between. This CDR3 region has 18 residues. Here the CDR3 reads CASSTNGLRQSRANVLTF. For the CDR3, the DNA is TGTGCCAGCAGTACGAACGGGTTACGACAAAGTCGGGCCAACGTCCTGACTTTC.

This clone was seen just once. The chain is built from TRBV7-2 and TRBJ2-3; no firm D call. There are 14 residues in the CDR3. V was clipped by 5 bases and J by 1 base, with 10 bases between them. Germline V CDR1 and CDR2: SGHTA, FQGNSA. CDR3 sequence reads: CASSQTTGTDTQYF. DNA for the CDR3: TGTGCCAGCAGCCAGACGACGGGCACAGATACGCAGTATTTT.

CDR3 amino acids: CASSRTRTITNNEQFF. The CDR3 DNA follows: TGTGCCAGCAGTCGGACCCGGACGATTACCAACAATGAGCAGTTCTTC. The chain is built from TRBV7-3 and TRBJ2-1; D gene ambiguous. The CDR3 is 16 amino acids. Germline CDR1 reads SGHTA; CDR2 reads FQGTGA. V gave up 6 bases and J gave up 5 bases, with 20 bases separating them.

The CDR3 reads CASKRANTEAFF. The CDR3 DNA reads as TGTGCCAGCAAACGGGCGAACACTGAAGCTTTCTTT. The V and J genes are TRBV27 and TRBJ1-1; D gene uncertain. The V gene lost 7 bases and the J gene lost 1 base, with 7 bases spanning the gap. In germline, CDR1 is MNHEY, CDR2 SMNVEV (reference sequence). This CDR3 contains 12 residues.

The chain couples TRBV10-1 to TRBJ2-7; 13 positions agree with TRBD2. Unmatched junction bases numbered 8, after V lost 10 bases and J lost 5 bases. This CDR3 is built from 14 residues. Germline loops: CDR1 WNHNN, CDR2 SYGVQD (reference sequence). CDR3 residues: CATSRTSGSNEQYF. The CDR3 nucleotides read TGCGCCACTTCTCGGACTAGCGGGAGCAACGAGCAGTACTTC.